Listed here are 11 T cell receptor beta chains from one sample, sequenced in a study of blood T cell repertoires in COVID-19. Sequencing was performed with immunoSEQ multiplex PCR; in TCRdb, only in-frame clones are kept and a portion is missing. Of about 180,000 clones in the sample, 80% to 90% were seen once. The sequenced sample was peripheral blood. The receptor source for this set is a woman aged 45 to 65 with acute or convalescent COVID-19.

The gene calls are TRBV4-3 and TRBJ1-4, with TRBD1 identical over 9 bases. This CDR3 comprises 15 residues. Looked up from germline, CDR1 is LGHNA and CDR2 is YSLEER. V lost 4 bases, J lost 7 bases, and 7 bases stayed unmatched. The CDR3 nucleotides read TGCGCCAGCAGCCTTAACAGGGGGCTGGGTGAAAAACTGTTTTTT. Its translation: CASSLNRGLGEKLFF.

The chain carries TRBV5-4 and TRBJ1-2; tentatively, D is TRBD1 (5 bases). Trimming removed 4 bases from V and 7 bases from J, with 17 bases in between. Per germline, CDR1 SGHNT and CDR2 YYREEE (reference sequence). This CDR3 has 14 amino acids. For the CDR3, the DNA is TGTGCCAGCAGCCCAACGGGAGGGGCGAGTGGCTACACCTTC. The encoded protein is CASSPTGGASGYTF.

The genes are TRBV12-3 or TRBV12-4 and TRBJ1-1; maybe TRBD1 (5 bases). V was trimmed by 4 bases and J by 8 bases, leaving 8 bases between them. CDR3 size: 11 residues. The CDR3 DNA reads as TGTGCCAGCAGTTCAAACAGGGAAGCTTTCTTT. Translation gives CASSSNREAFF.

The rearrangement joins TRBV30 to TRBJ2-3; weak D call: TRBD1 (7 bases). CDR1 and CDR2 from the germline V gene are GTSNPN and SVGIG (reference sequence). The CDR3 is 15 amino acids. V was pared by 2 bases and J by 3 bases, with 15 bases between. The CDR3 DNA is TGTGCCTGGAGTTTCAGGAGGGGGCAGACAGATACGCAGTATTTT. It specifies CAWSFRRGQTDTQYF. Variable domain in full (rest from reference TRBV30 and TRBJ2-3): SQTIHQWPATLVQPVGSPLSLECTVEGTSNPNLYWYRQAAGRGLQLLFYSVGIGQISSEVPQNLSASRPQDRQFILSSKKLLLSDSGFYLCAWSFRRGQTDTQYFGPGTRLTVL.

The chain couples TRBV16 to TRBJ2-5; D may be TRBD2 (6 bases). V lost 2 bases and J lost 2, with 15 bases in between. This CDR3 region has 16 residues. Germline V lookup: CDR1 KGHSY, CDR2 FQNENV. In DNA form, the CDR3 reads TGTGCCAGCAGCCAAGCCCCCTCTAGCGCTCAAGAGACCCAGTACTTC. This codes for CASSQAPSSAQETQYF. The full variable domain, completed using reference TRBV16 and TRBJ2-5, is GEEVAQTPKHLVRGEGQKAKLYCAPIKGHSYVFWYQQVLKNEFKFLISFQNENVFDETGMPKERFSAKCLPNSPCSLEIQATKLEDSAVYFCASSQAPSSAQETQYFGPGTRLLVL.

This rearrangement joins TRBV29-1 to TRBJ1-2; D might be TRBD1 (5 bases). The V end lost 4 bases, the J end lost 4 bases, and 10 bases lay between the germline ends. Germline CDR1 reads SQVTM; CDR2 reads ANQGSEA. CDR3 length: 12 residues. The CDR3 nucleotides are TGCAGCGTTGGCAGGGCCCCCTATGGCTACACCTTC. Residues: CSVGRAPYGYTF.

The CDR3 nucleotides read TGTGCCAGCAGTTACAAGGCGGCTGAAGCTTTCTTT. Amino acids: CASSYKAAEAFF. V usage is TRBV6-2 or TRBV6-3 and J usage is TRBJ1-1; no firm D call. The germline V gene encodes CDR1 MNHEY and CDR2 SVGEGT. This CDR3 contains 12 residues. V was cut by 2 bases and J by 6 bases, with 7 bases left in between.

V is TRBV6-2 or TRBV6-3 and J is TRBJ1-3; 7 bases fit TRBD1. Germline assignment: CDR1 MNHEY and CDR2 SVGEGT. CDR3 length: 15 residues. V dropped 5 bases and J dropped 0; count of bases not matched to a gene: 4. The CDR3 is CASSRQGISGNTIYF. CDR3 nucleotides: TGTGCCAGCAGTCGACAGGGCATCTCTGGAAACACCATATATTTT.

The chain recombines TRBV28 with TRBJ1-2; D is possibly TRBD1 (6 bases). The CDR3 consists of 12 residues. CDR1 MDHEN and CDR2 SYDVKM come from the germline V gene. Trimming removed 8 bases from V and 6 bases from J, with 13 bases in between. The CDR3 DNA sequence: TGTGCCAGCGTAACAGGGTTCAATGGCTACACCTTC. Amino acid sequence: CASVTGFNGYTF.

This clone was counted a single time. This chain uses TRBV2 with TRBJ1-4, with 7 nucleotides matching TRBD1. This CDR3 spans 15 amino acids. Germline V lookup: CDR1 SNHLY, CDR2 FYNNEI. The junction had 8 bases not matched to a gene; V was cut back by 2 bases and J by 8 bases. CDR3 loop: CASSENRGLQEKLFF. CDR3 DNA: TGTGCCAGCAGTGAAAATAGGGGGCTTCAAGAAAAACTGTTTTTT.

The chain links TRBV3-1 (or the pseudogene TRBV3-2) to TRBJ1-5; D is unresolved. V was clipped by 3 bases and J by 11 bases, with 11 bases between them. The CDR3 is 12 amino acids. Germline V gives CDR1 LGHDT, CDR2 YNNKEL (reference sequence). The CDR3 reads CASSHRVLAQHF. The CDR3 nucleotides are TGTGCCAGCAGCCACCGAGTATTGGCCCAGCATTTT.